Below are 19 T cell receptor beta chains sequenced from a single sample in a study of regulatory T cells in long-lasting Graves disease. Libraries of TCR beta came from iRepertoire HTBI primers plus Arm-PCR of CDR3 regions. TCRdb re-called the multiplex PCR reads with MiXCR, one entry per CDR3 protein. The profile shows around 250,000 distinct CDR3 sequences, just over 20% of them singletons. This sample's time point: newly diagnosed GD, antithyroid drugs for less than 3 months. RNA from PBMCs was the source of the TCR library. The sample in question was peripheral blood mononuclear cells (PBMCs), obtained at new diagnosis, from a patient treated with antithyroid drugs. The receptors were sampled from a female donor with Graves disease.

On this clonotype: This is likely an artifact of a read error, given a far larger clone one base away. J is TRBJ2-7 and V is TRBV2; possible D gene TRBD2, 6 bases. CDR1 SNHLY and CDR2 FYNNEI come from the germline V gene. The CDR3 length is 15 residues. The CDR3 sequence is CTSSTPRDGRYEQYF. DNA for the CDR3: TGTACCAGCAGTACCCCGCGGGACGGCAGATACGAGCAGTACTTC.

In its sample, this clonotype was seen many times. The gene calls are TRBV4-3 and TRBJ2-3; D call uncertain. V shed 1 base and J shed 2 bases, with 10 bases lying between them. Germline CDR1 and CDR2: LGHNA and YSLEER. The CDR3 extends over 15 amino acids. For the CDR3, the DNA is TGCGCCAGCAGCCAAGGGCCCATATCCACAGATACGCAGTATTTT. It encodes CASSQGPISTDTQYF.

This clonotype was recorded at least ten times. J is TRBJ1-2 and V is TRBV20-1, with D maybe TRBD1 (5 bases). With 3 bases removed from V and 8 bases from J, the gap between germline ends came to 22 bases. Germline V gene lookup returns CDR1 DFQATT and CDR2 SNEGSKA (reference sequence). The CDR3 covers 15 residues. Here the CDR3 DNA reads TGCAGTGCTAGGGTGGTAGGGAGGGGCGTCCAGGGCTACACCTTC. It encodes CSARVVGRGVQGYTF.

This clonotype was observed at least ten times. The CDR3 loop is CASRDRDQPQHF. The CDR3 DNA follows: TGTGCCAGCAGAGACAGGGATCAGCCCCAGCATTTT. This sequence joins TRBV6-1 and TRBJ1-5; 7 bases fit TRBD1. Germline V lookup: CDR1 MNHNS, CDR2 SASEGT. The CDR3 contains 12 residues. Trimming took 6 bases from V and 5 from J; bases not matched to a gene: 1.

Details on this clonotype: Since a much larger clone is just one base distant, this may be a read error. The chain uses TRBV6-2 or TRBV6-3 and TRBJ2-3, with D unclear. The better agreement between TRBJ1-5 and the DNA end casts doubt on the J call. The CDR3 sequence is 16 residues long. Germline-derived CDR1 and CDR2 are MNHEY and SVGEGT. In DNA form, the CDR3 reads TGTGCCAGCAGTTACAGCACTAGCGGGAGCCCAGATACGCAGCATTTT. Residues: CASSYSTSGSPDTQHF.

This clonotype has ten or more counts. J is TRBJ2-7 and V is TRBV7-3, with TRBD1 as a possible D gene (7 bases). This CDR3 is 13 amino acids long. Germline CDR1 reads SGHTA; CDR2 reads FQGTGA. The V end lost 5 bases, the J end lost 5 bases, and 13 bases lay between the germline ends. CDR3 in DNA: TGTGCCAGCAGCGCGGGACAGTTTGACGAGCAGTACTTC. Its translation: CASSAGQFDEQYF.

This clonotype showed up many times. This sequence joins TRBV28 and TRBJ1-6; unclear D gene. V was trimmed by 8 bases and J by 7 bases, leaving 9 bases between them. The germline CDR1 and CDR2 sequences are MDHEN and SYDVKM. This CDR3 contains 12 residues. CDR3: CASGLGNSPLHF. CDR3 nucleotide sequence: TGTGCCAGCGGATTAGGAAATTCACCCCTCCACTTT.

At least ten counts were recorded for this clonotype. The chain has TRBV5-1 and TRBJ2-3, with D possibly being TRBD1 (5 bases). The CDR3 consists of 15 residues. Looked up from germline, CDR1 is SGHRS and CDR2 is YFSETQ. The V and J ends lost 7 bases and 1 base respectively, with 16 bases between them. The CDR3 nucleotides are TGCGCCAGCCCGAATCGAGACAGTCGCACAGATACGCAGTATTTT. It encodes CASPNRDSRTDTQYF.

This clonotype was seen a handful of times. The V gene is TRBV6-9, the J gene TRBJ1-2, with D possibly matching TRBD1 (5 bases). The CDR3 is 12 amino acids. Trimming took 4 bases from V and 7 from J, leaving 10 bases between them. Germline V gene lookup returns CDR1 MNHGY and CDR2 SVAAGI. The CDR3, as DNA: TGTGCCAGCAGTTTCCAGGGTCGTGGCTACACCTTC. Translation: CASSFQGRGYTF.

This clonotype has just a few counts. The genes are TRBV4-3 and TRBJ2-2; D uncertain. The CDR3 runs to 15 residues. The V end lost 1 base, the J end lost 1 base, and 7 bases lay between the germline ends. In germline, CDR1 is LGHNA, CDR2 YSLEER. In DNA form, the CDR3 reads TGCGCCAGCAGCCAAGCAGTCGTGAACACCGGGGAGCTGTTTTTT. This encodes CASSQAVVNTGELFF.

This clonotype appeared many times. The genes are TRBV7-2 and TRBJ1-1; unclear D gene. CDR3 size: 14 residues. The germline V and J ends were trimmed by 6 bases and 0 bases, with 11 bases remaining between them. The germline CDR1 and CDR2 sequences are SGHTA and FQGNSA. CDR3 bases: TGTGCCAGCAGTCGCCCCGCCATGAACACTGAAGCTTTCTTT. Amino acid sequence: CASSRPAMNTEAFF.

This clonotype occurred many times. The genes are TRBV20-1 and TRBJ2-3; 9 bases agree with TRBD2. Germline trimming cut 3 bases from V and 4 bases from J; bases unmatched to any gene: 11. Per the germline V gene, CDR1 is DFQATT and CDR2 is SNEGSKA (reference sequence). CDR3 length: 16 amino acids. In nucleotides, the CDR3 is TGCAGTGCTAGGAACGGGGCTAGCGGGAACCCAGATACGCAGTATTTT. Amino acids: CSARNGASGNPDTQYF.

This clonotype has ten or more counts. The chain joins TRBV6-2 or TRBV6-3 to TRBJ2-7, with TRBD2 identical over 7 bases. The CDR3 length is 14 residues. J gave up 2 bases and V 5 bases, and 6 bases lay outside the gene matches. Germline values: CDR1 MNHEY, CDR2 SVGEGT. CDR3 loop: CASSRGGTAYEQYF. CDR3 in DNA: TGTGCCAGCAGTCGCGGGGGAACGGCCTACGAGCAGTACTTC.

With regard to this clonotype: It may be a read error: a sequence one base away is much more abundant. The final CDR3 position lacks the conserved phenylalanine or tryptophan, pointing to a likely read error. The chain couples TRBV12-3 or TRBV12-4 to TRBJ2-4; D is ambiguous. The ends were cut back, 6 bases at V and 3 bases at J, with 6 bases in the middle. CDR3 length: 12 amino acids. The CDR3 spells CASRGYKNIQYL. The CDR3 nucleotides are TGTGCCAGCAGGGGATACAAAAACATTCAGTACCTC.

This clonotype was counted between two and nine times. The chain's CDR3 is CASSPPSGAGNTIYF. Written as DNA, the CDR3 is TGCGCCAGCAGCCCCCCCTCAGGGGCCGGAAACACCATATATTTT. V usage is TRBV5-1 and J usage is TRBJ1-3; D perhaps matches TRBD1 (6 bases). V gave up 4 bases and J gave up 4 bases, with 15 bases separating them. The germline gives CDR1 SGHRS, CDR2 YFSETQ. The CDR3 length is 15 residues.

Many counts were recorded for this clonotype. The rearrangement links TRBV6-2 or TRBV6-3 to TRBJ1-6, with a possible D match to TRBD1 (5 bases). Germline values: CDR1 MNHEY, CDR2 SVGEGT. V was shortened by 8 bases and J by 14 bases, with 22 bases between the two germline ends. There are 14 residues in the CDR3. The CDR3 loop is CASGDWGRGFTLHF. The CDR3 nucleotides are TGTGCCAGCGGCGATTGGGGGAGAGGTTTCACCCTCCACTTT.

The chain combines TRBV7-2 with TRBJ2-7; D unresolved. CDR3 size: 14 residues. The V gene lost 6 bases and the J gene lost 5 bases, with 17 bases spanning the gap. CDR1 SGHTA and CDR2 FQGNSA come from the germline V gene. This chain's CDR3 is CASSLVKAENEQYF. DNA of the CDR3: TGTGCCAGCAGTCTCGTTAAGGCCGAGAACGAGCAGTACTTC.

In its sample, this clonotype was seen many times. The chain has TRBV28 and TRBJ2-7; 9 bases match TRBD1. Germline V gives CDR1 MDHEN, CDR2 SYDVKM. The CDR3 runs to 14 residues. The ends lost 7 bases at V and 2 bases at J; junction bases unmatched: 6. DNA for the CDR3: TGTGCCAGCATTGCGGGACAGGGTACCTACGAGCAGTACTTC. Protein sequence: CASIAGQGTYEQYF.

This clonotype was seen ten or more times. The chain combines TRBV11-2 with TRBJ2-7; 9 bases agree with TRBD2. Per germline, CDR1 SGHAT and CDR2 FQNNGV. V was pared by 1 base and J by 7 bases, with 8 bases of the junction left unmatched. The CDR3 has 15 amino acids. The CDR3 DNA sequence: TGTGCCAGCAGCTTAGGGGGTCTAGCGGGACGGGAGCAGTACTTC. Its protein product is CASSLGGLAGREQYF.